A selection of T cell receptor beta chains follows, all from one sample in a study of a mutant IDH1 vaccine in newly diagnosed glioma. The antigens these receptors bind are not known. Generated by immunoSEQ multiplex PCR, the TCRdb table keeps only in-frame clones and is missing some. This sample has some 60,000 clones, with less than 85% found just once. The specimen comprised PBMCs, sampled from a glioma patient whose treatment included an IDH1 peptide vaccine. These receptors all stem from a man aged 30 to 39 with glioma. Both conserved end residues are part of each CDR3. The order of the fields is J gene, CDR3 length, clone size, V gene, D gene, CDR3 DNA, CDR3 protein. A D gene is named only where the DNA matches it firmly. Size tells how often a clone was seen (once, few, many) or the class of an expanded clone, and some rows leave it out.

TRBJ1-1 | 14 | - | TRBV7-9 | - | TGTGCCAGCAGCCGATCCGCAGGGACCACTGAAGCTTTCTTT | CASSRSAGTTEAFF
TRBJ1-2 | 14 | - | TRBV27 | - | TGTGCCAGCAGTTTAGGGCGACGGGCCTATGGCTACACCTTC | CASSLGRRAYGYTF
TRBJ2-7 | 14 | - | TRBV7-2 | - | TGTGCCAGCGGCCTCGACATTCAGGCCTACGAGCAGTACTTC | CASGLDIQAYEQYF
TRBJ2-3 | 11 | - | TRBV28 | - | TGTGCCAGCAGTTTAAGAGATACGCAGTATTTT | CASSLRDTQYF
TRBJ2-3 | 16 | - | TRBV7-2 | TRBD1 | TGTGCCAGCAGCTCGCGGACAGGAACTAGCACAGATACGCAGTATTTT | CASSSRTGTSTDTQYF
TRBJ1-2 | 13 | - | TRBV4-1 | - | TGCGCCAGCAGCCAAGTGGGGACGGGTGGCTACACCTTC | CASSQVGTGGYTF
TRBJ2-7 | 14 | - | TRBV7-9 | - | TGTGCCAGCAGCTTAATGGGGTCTTCCTACGAGCAGTACTTC | CASSLMGSSYEQYF
TRBJ2-1 | 16 | - | TRBV11-2 | - | TGTGCCAGCAGCTTAGATATAGCGATTATATACAATGAGCAGTTCTTC | CASSLDIAIIYNEQFF
TRBJ2-2 | 12 | few | TRBV28 | - | TGTGCCAGCATCAAACAGGCCGGGGAGCTGTTTTTT | CASIKQAGELFF
TRBJ2-4 | 13 | - | TRBV5-1 | - | TGCGCCAGCAGCTTGGGAGGGAAAAACATTCAGTACTTC | CASSLGGKNIQYF
TRBJ2-7 | 14 | - | TRBV27 | - | TGTGCCAGCAGTGCAAAGGGGATTCGGTACGAGCAGTACTTC | CASSAKGIRYEQYF
TRBJ2-1 | 11 | - | TRBV7-2 | - | TGTGCCAGCAGCCGGGACATCTTCCCGTTCTTC | CASSRDIFPFF
TRBJ1-4 | 14 | - | TRBV9 | TRBD1 | TGTGCCAGCAGCGTCAGGGGGCTTGGTGAAAAACTGTTTTTT | CASSVRGLGEKLFF
TRBJ1-2 | 14 | few | TRBV28 | - | TGTGCCAGCAGTTTATACAAACAGGGTAAAGGCTACACCTTC | CASSLYKQGKGYTF
TRBJ2-3 | 16 | - | TRBV6-6 | TRBD1 | TGTGCCAGCAGCTCCCCCAGGGACAGGGGGACAGATACGCAGTATTTT | CASSSPRDRGTDTQYF
TRBJ2-5 | 18 | - | TRBV5-5 | - | TGTGCCAGCAGCTTAAGACAGGCCCAACGAGGGATCCAAGAGACCCAGTACTTC | CASSLRQAQRGIQETQYF
TRBJ1-3 | 11 | - | TRBV20-1 | - | TGCAGTGCTAGTTCGGGAAACACCATATATTTT | CSASSGNTIYF
TRBJ2-1 | 12 | - | TRBV19 | - | TGTGCCAGTAGTAACGCGTACAATGAGCAGTTCTTC | CASSNAYNEQFF
TRBJ2-1 | 15 | - | TRBV28 | - | TGTGCCAGCAGTTTCCTGGACTTTTTCTCCAATGAGCAGTTCTTC | CASSFLDFFSNEQFF
TRBJ2-7 | 16 | - | TRBV7-6 | TRBD1 | TGTGCCAGCAGCTTAGAGAGGGACAGCACCTCCTACGAGCAGTACTTC | CASSLERDSTSYEQYF
TRBJ1-2 | 14 | - | TRBV6-1 | TRBD1 | TGTGCCAGCAGTCAGGACAGGGTGTCGGTTGGCTACACCTTC | CASSQDRVSVGYTF
TRBJ2-3 | 11 | once | TRBV20-1 | - | TGCAGTGCTACTAAACTAGATACGCAGTATTTT | CSATKLDTQYF
TRBJ1-1 | 14 | few | TRBV5-1 | - | TGCGCCAGCAGCACCCAGCCGATACCACCTGAAGCTTTCTTT | CASSTQPIPPEAFF
TRBJ1-2 | 12 | few | TRBV28 | - | TGTGCCAGCAGTTTATTGGGGTATGGCTACACCTTC | CASSLLGYGYTF
TRBJ2-3 | 14 | - | TRBV7-9 | - | TGTGCCAGCAGCTTAGAGACTAGAAAGGATACGCAGTATTTT | CASSLETRKDTQYF
TRBJ1-5 | 15 | - | TRBV28 | - | TGTGCCAGCAGTTTACCCGGGGTCCTTGATCAGCCCCAGCATTTT | CASSLPGVLDQPQHF
TRBJ2-3 | 11 | few | TRBV27 | - | TGTGCCAGCAGGAGCACAGATACGCAGTATTTT | CASRSTDTQYF
TRBJ1-2 | 15 | - | TRBV9 | TRBD1 | TGTGCCAGCAGCGTAGACAGGGGGCCTAACTATGGCTACACCTTC | CASSVDRGPNYGYTF
TRBJ1-3 | 16 | - | TRBV30 | - | TGTGCCTGGATGCAGGCAGGGTGGGACTCTGGAAACACCATATATTTT | CAWMQAGWDSGNTIYF
TRBJ1-4 | 14 | - | TRBV4-1 | - | TGCGCCAGCAGCCTCATACAGGGAGGTGAAAAACTGTTTTTT | CASSLIQGGEKLFF